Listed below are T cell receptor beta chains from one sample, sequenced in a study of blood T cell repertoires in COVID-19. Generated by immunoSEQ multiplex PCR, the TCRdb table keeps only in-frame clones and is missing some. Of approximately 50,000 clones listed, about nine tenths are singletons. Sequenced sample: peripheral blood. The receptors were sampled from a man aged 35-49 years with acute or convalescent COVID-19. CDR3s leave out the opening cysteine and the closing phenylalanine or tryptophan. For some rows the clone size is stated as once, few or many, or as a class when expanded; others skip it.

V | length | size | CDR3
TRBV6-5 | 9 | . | ASSSVETQY
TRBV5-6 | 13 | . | ASSPGDRTSDIQY
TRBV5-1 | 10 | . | ASSPGDGGLF
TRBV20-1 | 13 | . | SASPSGRYRETQY
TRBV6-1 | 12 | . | ASSESGRPDTQY
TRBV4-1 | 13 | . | ASSQVLAGPYEQY
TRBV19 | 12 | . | ASSGSSSNYGYT
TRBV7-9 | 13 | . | ASSFGAGGSDTQY
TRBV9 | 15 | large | ASSGPFSGRNNNEQF
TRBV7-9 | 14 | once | ASSRDRGHSYNEQF
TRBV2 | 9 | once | ASSGVGTQY
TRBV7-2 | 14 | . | ASSAGLAEAGNIQY
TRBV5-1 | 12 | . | ASSLAGVTYEQY
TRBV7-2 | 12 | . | ASSPRGLLNIQY
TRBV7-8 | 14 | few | ASSPRLAGGINTQY
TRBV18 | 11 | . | ASTDSSNQPQH
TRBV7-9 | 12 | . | ASSVDRFNYGYT
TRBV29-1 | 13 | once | SALSSGSNTGELF
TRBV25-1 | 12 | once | ASSGRGLRNTIY
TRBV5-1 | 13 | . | ASSFGRESTDTQY
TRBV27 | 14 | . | ASSFGLAGGKETQY
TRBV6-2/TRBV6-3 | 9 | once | ASSPPGEAF
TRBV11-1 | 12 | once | ASSATGVNNEQF
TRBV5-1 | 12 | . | ASQGVAGENEQF
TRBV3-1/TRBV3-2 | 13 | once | ASSHGNLAENTQY
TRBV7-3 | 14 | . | ASSPQGLAGVNEQF
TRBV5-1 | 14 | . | ASSLSSGGFTDTQY
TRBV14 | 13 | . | ASSQSSLRLHEQF
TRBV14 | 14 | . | ASSQVGGRASYGYT
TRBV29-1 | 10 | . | SGRDRDYGYT
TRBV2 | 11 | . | ASNRGGVDGYT
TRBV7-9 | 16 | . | ASSFPQHRGSSYNEQF
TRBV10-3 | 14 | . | AIRPGGQVGTGELF
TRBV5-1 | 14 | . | ASSYGTGGWDTEAF
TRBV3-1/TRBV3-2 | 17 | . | ASSDLRTSGRASYNEQF
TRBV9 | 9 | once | ASRRENEQF